Ten or more counts support the clone carrying this TCR beta chain. Its antigen remains unidentified. Time point meaning: patch test 1, 2 weeks after DPC sensitization. Regarding treatment: therapeutic diphenylcyclopropenone sensitization with weekly scalp DPC. It was unfractionated whole blood from which total RNA was extracted. The source of the sample is a study of human T cells and chemical hapten exposure. Study-wide findings and caveats: DPC sensitization left the count of TCRs above 1 in 1000 unchanged.

TCRdb re-called the RACE reads through MiXCR, storing one row per CDR3 protein. The sample lists approximately 400,000 distinct CDR3 sequences; approximately 4.4% were seen once. Germline CDR1 is SEHNR and CDR2 is FQNEAQ (reference sequence). Trimming cost V 1 base and J 5 bases; bases outside gene matches: 9. This CDR3 region has 16 residues. The receptor comes from a woman in her forties or fifties with alopecia areata. Some clones in this sample may be carry-over from other donors' samples. This rearrangement joins TRBV7-9 to TRBJ1-1; 8 bases fit TRBD1. Specimen: whole blood, collected in connection with sensitization to the hapten diphenylcyclopropenone (DPC). The CDR3 sequence is CASSLGGDRGSTEAFF. The DNA of the CDR3 is TGTGCCAGCAGCTTAGGGGGCGACAGGGGTAGTACTGAAGCTTTCTTT.